The T cell receptor (beta chain) described here comes from a study of metastatic and nonmetastatic thyroid tumors. MiXCR re-clonotyped the PCR reads for TCRdb. The sample lists tens of thousands of clones, about an eighth occurring once. Every patient was untreated before thyroid surgery. The CDR3 runs to 15 residues. V dropped 3 bases and J dropped 5; count of bases not matched to a gene: 9. Germline CDR1 reads ENHRY; CDR2 reads SYGVKD. This clone was detected ten times or more. The sample comprised tumor tissue. The chain is built from TRBV10-3 and TRBJ1-2, with TRBD1 identical over 7 bases. The clonotype comes from a female donor with papillary thyroid cancer or a benign thyroid nodule (not recorded which). Some clones in this sample may be carry-over from other donors' samples. Here the CDR3 DNA reads TGTGCCATCAGTGAAAAGCAGGGGGACGTGTATGGCTACACCTTC. Protein sequence: CAISEKQGDVYGYTF.